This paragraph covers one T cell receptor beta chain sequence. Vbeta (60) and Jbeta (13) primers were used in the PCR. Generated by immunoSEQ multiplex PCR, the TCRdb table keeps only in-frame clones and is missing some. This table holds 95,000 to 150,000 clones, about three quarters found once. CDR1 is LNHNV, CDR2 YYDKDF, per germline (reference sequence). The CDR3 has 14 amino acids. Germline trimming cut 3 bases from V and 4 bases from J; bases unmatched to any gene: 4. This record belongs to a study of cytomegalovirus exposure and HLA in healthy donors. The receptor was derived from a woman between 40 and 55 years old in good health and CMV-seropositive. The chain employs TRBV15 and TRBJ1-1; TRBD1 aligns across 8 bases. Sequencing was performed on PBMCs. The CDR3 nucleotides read TGTGCCACCAGCAGTCGGACAGGGAGCACTGAAGCTTTCTTT. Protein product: CATSSRTGSTEAFF. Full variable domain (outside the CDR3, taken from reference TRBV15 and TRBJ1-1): DAMVIQNPRYQVTQFGKPVTLSCSQTLNHNVMYWYQQKSSQAPKLLFHYYDKDFNNEADTPDNFQSRRPNTSFCFLDIRSPGLGDTAMYLCATSSRTGSTEAFFGQGTRLTVV.